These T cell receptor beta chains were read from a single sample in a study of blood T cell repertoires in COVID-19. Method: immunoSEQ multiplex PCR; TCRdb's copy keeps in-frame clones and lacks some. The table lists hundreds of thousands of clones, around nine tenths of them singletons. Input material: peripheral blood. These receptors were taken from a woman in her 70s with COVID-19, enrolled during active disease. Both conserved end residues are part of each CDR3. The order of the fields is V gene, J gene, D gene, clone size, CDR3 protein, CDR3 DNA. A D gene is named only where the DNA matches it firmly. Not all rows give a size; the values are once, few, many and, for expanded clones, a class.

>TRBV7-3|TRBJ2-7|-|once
CASSTSGIGEQYF
TGTGCCAGCAGCACCTCCGGGATAGGGGAGCAGTACTTC
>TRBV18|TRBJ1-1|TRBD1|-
CASSPRGRGTMNTEAFF
TGTGCCAGCTCACCAAGGGGCAGGGGGACAATGAACACTGAAGCTTTCTTT
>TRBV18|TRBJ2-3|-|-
CASSPRGGLDTQYF
TGTGCCAGCTCACCACGCGGGGGCCTCGATACGCAGTATTTT
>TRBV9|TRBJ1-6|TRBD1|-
CASSPRTGDNSPLHF
TGTGCCAGCAGCCCACGGACAGGGGATAATTCACCCCTCCACTTT
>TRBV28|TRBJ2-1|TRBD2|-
CASSGLATSGQFF
TGTGCCAGCAGCGGACTAGCCACATCGGGGCAGTTCTTC
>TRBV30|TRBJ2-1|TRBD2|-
CAWSRTSGAPHEQFF
TGTGCCTGGAGTAGAACTAGCGGGGCCCCCCATGAGCAGTTCTTC
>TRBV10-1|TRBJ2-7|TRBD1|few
CASSEGQGASEQYF
TGCGCCAGCAGTGAAGGACAGGGGGCTTCCGAGCAGTACTTC
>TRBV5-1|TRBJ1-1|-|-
CASSREGDTEAFF
TGCGCCAGCAGCCGCGAGGGGGACACTGAAGCTTTCTTT
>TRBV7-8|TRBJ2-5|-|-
CASSLPQGQETQYF
TGTGCCAGCAGCCTACCGCAGGGTCAAGAGACCCAGTACTTC
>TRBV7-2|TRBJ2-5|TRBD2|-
CASSHSGGVGYF
TGTGCCAGCAGCCATAGCGGGGGCGTCGGTTACTTC
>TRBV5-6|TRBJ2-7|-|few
CASSLDFYEQYF
TGTGCCAGCAGCTTGGACTTCTACGAGCAGTACTTC